Presented here are 19 T cell receptor beta chains from one specimen sequenced in a study of shared clonotypes between healthy human individuals. Produced via immunoSEQ multiplex PCR; TCRdb's table is partial and in-frame only. The sample lists some 2,400,000 clones, roughly 95% occurring once. Sequencing used naive CD4+ T cells sorted from blood. Sample subset: CD45RA+ positively selected. The receptor set was obtained from a man aged 18 to 30 in good health.

V is TRBV11-2 and J is TRBJ1-1; a weak D match, TRBD1 (5 bases). From germline, CDR1 is SGHAT and CDR2 FQNNGV. CDR3 length: 14 amino acids. Trimming pared 5 bases from V and 1 base from J, leaving 11 bases between. CDR3 in amino acids: CASSQDTSNTEAFF. CDR3 coding DNA: TGTGCCAGCAGCCAGGACACCTCGAACACTGAAGCTTTCTTT.

With respect to this clone: At the DNA level, this CDR3 is encoded by other sequences in the same sample as well. The chain is built from TRBV6-5 and TRBJ1-1, with 9 positions matching TRBD1. The trim removed 6 bases at V and 5 bases at J, leaving 7 bases unmatched. This CDR3 has 14 amino acids. Germline values: CDR1 MNHEY, CDR2 SVGAGI. In nucleotides, the CDR3 is TGTGCCAGCAGCCGAGGACAGGGGATTACTGAAGCTTTCTTT. Encoded protein: CASSRGQGITEAFF.

This chain links TRBV19 with TRBJ1-6; 10 bases agree with TRBD1. The length of the CDR3 is 16 residues. V was pared by 7 bases and J by 7 bases, with 10 bases of the junction left unmatched. Germline assignment: CDR1 LNHDA and CDR2 SQIVND (reference sequence). Written as DNA, the CDR3 is TGTGCCAGTACCCCCGGGGGACAGGGGACGAATTCACCCCTCCACTTT. It translates to CASTPGGQGTNSPLHF.

The chain is built from TRBV29-1 and TRBJ2-7, with D unresolved. The CDR3 extends over 12 amino acids. Looked up from germline, CDR1 is SQVTM and CDR2 is ANQGSEA. V was pared by 4 bases and J by 2 bases, with 9 bases between. The chain's CDR3 is CSVVANTYEQYF. The CDR3 DNA reads TGCAGCGTTGTGGCGAATACCTACGAGCAGTACTTC.

This clone was counted a single time. The CDR3 DNA reads TGTGCCAGCAGTGATCCCGGGACAGGGGACATCCATGGCTACACCTTC. Amino acids: CASSDPGTGDIHGYTF. V and J are TRBV25-1 and TRBJ1-2, with 10 bases identical to TRBD1. This CDR3 comprises 16 residues. Germline V gives CDR1 MGHDK, CDR2 SYGVNS. J lost 6 bases, V lost 3 bases, and 10 bases had no gene match.

Here the CDR3 DNA reads TGTGCCAGCAGTCCCGTAAACAGGGTTACTGAAGCTTTCTTT. It translates to CASSPVNRVTEAFF. This chain links TRBV28 with TRBJ1-1; tentatively, D is TRBD1 (6 bases). V lost 5 bases, J lost 5 bases, and 15 bases lay in between. Germline CDR1 and CDR2: MDHEN and SYDVKM. The CDR3 covers 14 residues.

The genes are TRBV6-5 and TRBJ1-2; D possibly corresponds to TRBD1 (5 bases). Germline V gene lookup returns CDR1 MNHEY and CDR2 SVGAGI. The CDR3 totals 14 residues. Trimming removed 2 bases at V and 7 bases at J, with 14 bases between. The CDR3 region has the DNA TGTGCCAGCAGTTACAAGGCCGGGGCGCTTGGCTACACCTTC. It yields the protein CASSYKAGALGYTF.

To note about this clone: At one end the junction does not follow the germline gene, possibly because of a read error. The gene calls are TRBV7-9 and TRBJ1-3; D unclear. This CDR3 has 14 amino acids. In germline, CDR1 is SEHNR, CDR2 FQNEAQ (reference sequence). CDR3 bases: TGTGCCAGCAGCGTAGCCGCCTCTGGAAACACCATATATTTT. It translates to CASSVAASGNTIYF.

The rearrangement uses TRBV7-9 and TRBJ1-1; 8 bases fit TRBD1. The germline gives CDR1 SEHNR, CDR2 FQNEAQ (reference sequence). V lost 5 bases, J lost 4 bases, and 6 bases stayed unmatched. The CDR3 extends over 14 amino acids. The CDR3 DNA sequence: TGTGCCAGCAGCGTTCAGGGGGCGCGCACTGAAGCTTTCTTT. Translating it yields CASSVQGARTEAFF.

This rearrangement joins TRBV9 to TRBJ1-1; D might be TRBD1 (5 bases). The germline gives CDR1 SGDLS, CDR2 YYNGEE. V was shortened by 0 bases and J by 6 bases, with 15 bases between the two germline ends. The CDR3 totals 15 residues. The CDR3: CASSVEGFGASEAFF. DNA for the CDR3: TGTGCCAGCAGCGTAGAAGGTTTCGGGGCCTCTGAAGCTTTCTTT.

CDR3 sequence: CAWSVLQGEHEQYF. The CDR3, as DNA: TGTGCCTGGAGTGTACTACAGGGGGAGCACGAGCAGTACTTC. This chain uses TRBV30 with TRBJ2-7; 8 bases map to TRBD1. J lost 5 bases, V lost 0 bases, and 6 bases had no gene match. This CDR3 spans 14 amino acids. Germline CDR1 is GTSNPN and CDR2 is SVGIG (reference sequence).

J is TRBJ2-7 and V is TRBV5-1, with D possibly being TRBD1 (6 bases). The CDR3 extends over 14 amino acids. Trimming removed 4 bases at V and 3 bases at J, with 14 bases between. Germline V gene sequence: CDR1 SGHRS, CDR2 YFSETQ. The CDR3 DNA sequence: TGCGCCAGCAGCCAGGAAAACAGGGTCTACGAGCAGTACTTC. This codes for CASSQENRVYEQYF.

With regard to this clone: In the same sample, other DNA sequences code for this CDR3. The CDR3: CASSEAGRTDTQYF. Here the CDR3 DNA reads TGTGCCAGCAGTGAAGCGGGTAGGACAGATACGCAGTATTTT. This chain connects TRBV2 to TRBJ2-3; the D is unclear. The V gene's germline CDR1 is SNHLY and CDR2 FYNNEI. The V gene lost 0 bases and the J gene lost 3 bases, with 7 bases spanning the gap. The CDR3 is 14 residues long.

This chain links TRBV7-9 with TRBJ2-1, with D perhaps matching TRBD1 (6 bases). Germline V CDR1 and CDR2: SEHNR, FQNEAQ (reference sequence). There are 17 residues in the CDR3. V was clipped by 4 bases and J by 2 bases, with 18 bases between them. CDR3: CASSSQGAGETYNEQFF. The CDR3 coding sequence is TGTGCCAGCAGCTCACAAGGGGCAGGGGAAACCTACAATGAGCAGTTCTTC. The whole variable domain, remainder taken from reference TRBV7-9 and TRBJ2-1, is DTGVSQNPRHKITKRGQNVTFRCDPISEHNRLYWYRQTLGQGPEFLTYFQNEAQLEKSRLLSDRFSAERPKGSFSTLEIQRTEQGDSAMYLCASSSQGAGETYNEQFFGPGTRLTVL.

This clone was seen just once. This chain links TRBV7-2 with TRBJ1-3, with unresolved D. The CDR3 spans 13 residues. V lost 6 bases and J lost 2, with 8 bases in between. Germline CDR1 SGHTA, CDR2 FQGNSA. DNA of the CDR3: TGTGCCAGCAGTGACGGCCCTGGAAACACCATATATTTT. The encoded protein is CASSDGPGNTIYF.

V is TRBV10-3 and J is TRBJ1-6; the match to TRBD1 covers 8 bases. The CDR3 is 16 amino acids. Per germline, CDR1 ENHRY and CDR2 SYGVKD. The V gene end was trimmed by 4 bases and the J gene end by 5 bases; junction bases not matched to a gene: 7. The CDR3 sequence: CAISGVQGADNSPLHF. The CDR3 DNA reads TGTGCCATCAGTGGCGTGCAGGGGGCCGATAATTCACCCCTCCACTTT.

This clone was seen just once. The same CDR3 also results from other DNA sequences found in this sample. The chain carries TRBV5-1 and TRBJ1-2; tentatively, D is TRBD1 (6 bases). Trimming removed 3 bases at V and 2 bases at J, with 8 bases between. CDR1 SGHRS and CDR2 YFSETQ come from the germline V gene. This CDR3 is 13 amino acids long. This CDR3 reads CASSSGQNYGYTF. Written as DNA, the CDR3 is TGCGCCAGCAGCTCCGGACAGAACTATGGCTACACCTTC. Based on the CDR3 plus reference TRBV5-1 and TRBJ1-2, the full variable domain is KAGVTQTPRYLIKTRGQQVTLSCSPISGHRSVSWYQQTPGQGLQFLFEYFSETQRNKGNFPGRFSGRQFSNSRSEMNVSTLELGDSALYLCASSSGQNYGYTFGSGTRLTVV.

This clone was counted once. The chain carries TRBV5-5 and TRBJ2-7, with a tentative D call TRBD1 (5 bases). This CDR3 is built from 16 residues. The V gene lost 5 bases and the J gene lost 2 bases, with 20 bases spanning the gap. From germline, CDR1 is SGHKS and CDR2 YYEKEE (reference sequence). CDR3 region: CASRPNPGAIAYEQYF. In nucleotides, the CDR3 is TGTGCCAGCAGACCCAACCCTGGGGCAATCGCCTACGAGCAGTACTTC.

In the case of this clone: Sequence at one end of the junction differs from germline and may be a read error. The chain couples TRBV7-2 to TRBJ2-5, with D tentatively TRBD1 or TRBD2 (5 bases each). The length of the CDR3 is 11 residues. The V gene's germline CDR1 is SGHTA and CDR2 FQGNSA. The CDR3 reads CASSCPGRGHF. For the CDR3, the DNA is TGTGCCAGCAGTTGCCCGGGACGAGGGCACTTC.